Below are 5 T cell receptor beta chains sequenced from a single sample in a study of blood T cell repertoires in COVID-19. Assay: immunoSEQ multiplex PCR; the TCRdb copy retains only in-frame clones and omits some. The data show 200,000 to 250,000 clones, roughly 88% seen once. The sample was PBMCs or T cells enriched from blood (not recorded which). The source is a woman in her 50s who had recovered from COVID-19.

About this clone: Relative to the germline gene, one junction end is altered; a read error may explain this. The chain recombines TRBV4-1 with TRBJ1-1, with D unclear. The CDR3 extends over 11 amino acids. CDR1 and CDR2 from the germline V gene are MGHRA and YSYEKL. The CDR3 coding sequence is TGCGCCAGCAGCCAAGATCGGTGGGAGGTCTTT. Translating it yields CASSQDRWEVF.

This chain connects TRBV10-2 to TRBJ1-5; TRBD1 matches at 8 bases. The CDR3 extends over 12 amino acids. Germline lookup yields CDR1 WSHSY and CDR2 SAAADI. With V trimmed by 6 bases and J by 11 bases, 6 bases remained unmatched. Here the CDR3 reads CASRGQAQAQHF. The CDR3 bases are TGCGCCAGCAGGGGACAGGCCCAGGCCCAGCATTTT.

This chain connects TRBV28 to TRBJ1-1, with TRBD1 as a possible D gene (5 bases). CDR3 length: 14 amino acids. The V and J ends lost 6 bases and 5 bases respectively, with 16 bases between them. Germline assignment: CDR1 MDHEN and CDR2 SYDVKM. CDR3 amino acids: CASSRGTAGTEAFF. CDR3 nucleotide sequence: TGTGCCAGCAGCCGAGGGACGGCGGGGACTGAAGCTTTCTTT.

This chain links TRBV9 with TRBJ2-4, with a tentative D call TRBD2 (6 bases). Between the trimmed V and J ends, which lost 3 bases and 0 bases, there was a span of 13 bases. Germline CDR1 reads SGDLS; CDR2 reads YYNGEE. The CDR3 extends over 16 amino acids. CDR3 coding DNA: TGTGCCAGCAGCGCCTATCCGGGACTAGCCAAAAACATTCAGTACTTC. Its protein is CASSAYPGLAKNIQYF. Based on the CDR3 plus reference TRBV9 and TRBJ2-4, the full variable domain is DSGVTQTPKHLITATGQRVTLRCSPRSGDLSVYWYQQSLDQGLQFLIQYYNGEERAKGNILERFSAQQFPDLHSELNLSSLELGDSALYFCASSAYPGLAKNIQYFGAGTRLSVL.

The V call is TRBV11-1, the J call TRBJ1-2; weak D call: TRBD1 (6 bases). The V gene's germline CDR1 is SGHAT and CDR2 FQDESV (reference sequence). Trimming removed 4 bases from V and 4 bases from J, with 13 bases in between. This CDR3 is 14 amino acids long. CDR3 region: CASSSDRPPYGYTF. CDR3 coding DNA: TGTGCCAGCAGCTCGGACAGACCTCCCTATGGCTACACCTTC.